Below are 31 T cell receptor beta chains sequenced from a single sample in a study of cytomegalovirus exposure and HLA in healthy donors. PCR amplification relied on 60 Vbeta primers (plus 13 Jbeta primers). Sequenced by immunoSEQ multiplex PCR; TCRdb stores in-frame clones only, minus some. The sample contains around 150,000 clones, roughly 70% of which appear only once. The sequenced sample was PBMCs. Source of these receptors: a man in his sixties in good health and CMV-seronegative.

CDR3 DNA: TGTGCCAGCAGCTTAGCGAGGCAGTACAATGAGCAGTTCTTC. This sequence encodes CASSLARQYNEQFF. J is TRBJ2-1 and V is TRBV7-2; D call uncertain. CDR3 length: 14 amino acids. Trimming left V 0 bases short and J 4 bases short, with 7 bases between. Germline values: CDR1 SGHTA, CDR2 FQGNSA.

This chain links TRBV5-1 with TRBJ1-2, with 8 positions matching TRBD1. CDR3 length: 17 amino acids. J gave up 1 base and V 0 bases, and 8 bases lay outside the gene matches. Germline V gene data show CDR1 as SGHRS and CDR2 as YFSETQ. The CDR3 reads CASSLDTGQGRNYGYTF. CDR3 sequence (DNA): TGCGCCAGCAGCTTGGATACCGGACAGGGTCGTAACTATGGCTACACCTTC.

The rearrangement links TRBV13 to TRBJ2-5; D gene unclear. Germline lookup yields CDR1 PRHDT and CDR2 FYEKMQ (reference sequence). V was trimmed by 3 bases and J by 3 bases, leaving 14 bases between them. This CDR3 region has 15 residues. The chain's CDR3 is CASSFELEREETQYF. The CDR3 DNA follows: TGTGCCAGCAGCTTCGAGCTAGAACGGGAAGAGACCCAGTACTTC.

The chain recombines TRBV7-9 with TRBJ2-3, with a tentative D call TRBD2 (6 bases). V was cut by 5 bases and J by 4 bases, with 19 bases left in between. The CDR3 is 16 amino acids. Germline V lookup: CDR1 SEHNR, CDR2 FQNEAQ (reference sequence). This CDR3 reads CASSPLTRLEADTQYF. The CDR3 DNA reads as TGTGCCAGCAGCCCCTTGACTAGATTAGAGGCAGATACGCAGTATTTT.

This clone has only a few counts. This chain joins TRBV7-9 and TRBJ2-1; D remains ambiguous. The germline V gene encodes CDR1 SEHNR and CDR2 FQNEAQ (reference sequence). CDR3 length: 12 residues. V was clipped by 0 bases and J by 8 bases, with 5 bases between them. CDR3 coding DNA: TGTGCCAGCAGCTTAGCGTCCTATGAGCAGTTCTTC. This gives the protein CASSLASYEQFF. The variable domain in full, with the rest retrieved from reference TRBV7-9 and TRBJ2-1, is DTGVSQNPRHKITKRGQNVTFRCDPISEHNRLYWYRQTLGQGPEFLTYFQNEAQLEKSRLLSDRFSAERPKGSFSTLEIQRTEQGDSAMYLCASSLASYEQFFGPGTRLTVL.

The chain recombines TRBV19 with TRBJ2-5; possible D gene TRBD1, 7 bases. Germline V lookup: CDR1 LNHDA, CDR2 SQIVND (reference sequence). With 4 bases removed from V and 2 bases from J, the gap between germline ends came to 17 bases. CDR3 size: 16 residues. The CDR3, as DNA: TGTGCCAGTAGTACCATGGGAGGACAGGCTCAAGAGACCCAGTACTTC. Protein: CASSTMGGQAQETQYF. The full variable domain, with the rest looked up from reference TRBV19 and TRBJ2-5, is DGGITQSPKYLFRKEGQNVTLSCEQNLNHDAMYWYRQDPGQGLRLIYYSQIVNDFQKGDIAEGYSVSREKKESFPLTVTSAQKNPTAFYLCASSTMGGQAQETQYFGPGTRLLVL.

The chain joins TRBV28 to TRBJ1-5, with a tentative D call TRBD1 (6 bases). V lost 5 bases and J lost 7, with 18 bases in between. Germline V gives CDR1 MDHEN, CDR2 SYDVKM. This CDR3 comprises 15 residues. The CDR3 loop is CASSPFDRIGQPQHF. CDR3 coding DNA: TGTGCCAGCAGTCCCTTTGACAGGATTGGGCAGCCCCAGCATTTT.

This clone was counted between two and nine times. The rearrangement joins TRBV5-5 to TRBJ2-3; 11 nucleotides agree with TRBD2. Germline V gene lookup returns CDR1 SGHKS and CDR2 YYEKEE (reference sequence). The CDR3 is made up of 18 amino acids. V shed 1 base, J shed 2 bases, and the junction held 9 bases outside the gene matches. As DNA, the CDR3 is TGTGCCAGCAGCTTGACTAGCGGGAGTTTGCCTCACACAGATACGCAGTATTTT. Translating gives CASSLTSGSLPHTDTQYF.

CDR3 region: CASSLYSIGELFF. CDR3 nucleotides: TGTGCCAGCAGCTTGTACAGTATCGGGGAGCTGTTTTTT. The chain carries TRBV5-6 and TRBJ2-2; no firm D call. CDR1 SGHDT and CDR2 YYEEEE come from the germline V gene. The CDR3 totals 13 residues. Between the trimmed V and J ends, which lost 1 base and 7 bases, there was a span of 8 bases.

The rearrangement joins TRBV10-3 to TRBJ1-5, with 7 bases fitting TRBD1. Germline values: CDR1 ENHRY, CDR2 SYGVKD. The CDR3 has 17 amino acids. Trimming at V came to 0 bases and at J to 6 bases, leaving 11 bases not matched to a gene. The CDR3, as DNA: TGTGCCATCAGTGAGTCGTTAGACCCGACAGGGATTCAGCCCCAGCATTTT. It translates to CAISESLDPTGIQPQHF.

The sample holds one count of this clone. The V and J genes are TRBV5-5 and TRBJ2-1, with TRBD2 identical over 9 bases. Germline CDR1 reads SGHKS; CDR2 reads YYEKEE (reference sequence). There are 15 residues in the CDR3. Germline trimming cut 0 bases from V and 8 bases from J; bases unmatched to any gene: 6. The CDR3: CASSLGLAGSYEQFF. The CDR3 bases are TGTGCCAGCAGCTTGGGGCTAGCGGGATCTTATGAGCAGTTCTTC.

The chain employs TRBV6-1 and TRBJ2-2; D remains ambiguous. Per the germline V gene, CDR1 is MNHNS and CDR2 is SASEGT. This CDR3 has 14 amino acids. Between the trimmed V and J ends, which lost 2 bases and 3 bases, there was a span of 7 bases. The CDR3 sequence is CASSEYEDTGELFF. Here the CDR3 DNA reads TGTGCCAGCAGTGAATACGAGGACACCGGGGAGCTGTTTTTT.

The CDR3 DNA reads as TGTGCCAGCAGCTCGACGGGACAGGCCTACGAGCAGTACTTC. It codes for CASSSTGQAYEQYF. The V and J genes are TRBV7-2 and TRBJ2-7; 8 nucleotides match TRBD1. V shed 4 bases and J 2 bases; nucleotides not matched to a gene: 4. This CDR3 is built from 14 residues. Germline V gene lookup returns CDR1 SGHTA and CDR2 FQGNSA.

The V gene is TRBV14, the J gene TRBJ2-7, with 7 positions matching TRBD1. The CDR3 covers 15 residues. V was pared by 1 base and J by 4 bases, with 7 bases of the junction left unmatched. Germline V lookup: CDR1 SGHDN, CDR2 FVKESK. This CDR3 reads CASSQGQGMGYEQYF. For the CDR3, the DNA is TGTGCCAGCAGCCAAGGACAGGGTATGGGGTACGAGCAGTACTTC.

This chain links TRBV28 with TRBJ2-3; 7 nucleotides agree with TRBD1. The germline CDR1 and CDR2 sequences are MDHEN and SYDVKM. The ends lost 2 bases at V and 1 base at J; junction bases unmatched: 3. The CDR3 contains 15 residues. The CDR3 loop is CASSLQTGGTDTQYF. CDR3 coding DNA: TGTGCCAGCAGTTTACAAACAGGGGGCACAGATACGCAGTATTTT. Using reference TRBV28 and TRBJ2-3 for the parts outside the CDR3, the full variable domain is DVKVTQSSRYLVKRTGEKVFLECVQDMDHENMFWYRQDPGLGLRLIYFSYDVKMKEKGDIPEGYSVSREKKERFSLILESASTNQTSMYLCASSLQTGGTDTQYFGPGTRLTVL.

This sequence joins TRBV5-1 and TRBJ2-2; D remains ambiguous. Trimming stripped 4 bases from V and 0 bases from J, with 4 bases between. The germline V gene has CDR1 SGHRS and CDR2 YFSETQ. CDR3 length: 13 amino acids. The chain's CDR3 is CASSIANTGELFF. The DNA for the CDR3 is TGCGCCAGCAGCATCGCGAACACCGGGGAGCTGTTTTTT.

The rearrangement links TRBV9 to TRBJ2-7; possible D gene TRBD2, 6 bases. V dropped 3 bases and J dropped 2 bases, with 12 bases sitting between them. The CDR3 loop spans 14 amino acids. Germline CDR1 is SGDLS and CDR2 is YYNGEE. Here the CDR3 DNA reads TGTGCCAGCAGCGCAACGGGAGAAACCTACGAGCAGTACTTC. Its translation is CASSATGETYEQYF. Together with reference TRBV9 and TRBJ2-7, the CDR3 gives the full variable domain: DSGVTQTPKHLITATGQRVTLRCSPRSGDLSVYWYQQSLDQGLQFLIQYYNGEERAKGNILERFSAQQFPDLHSELNLSSLELGDSALYFCASSATGETYEQYFGPGTRLTVT.

The rearrangement links TRBV29-1 to TRBJ2-1; possibly TRBD1 for D (6 bases). The germline V gene has CDR1 SQVTM and CDR2 ANQGSEA. The CDR3 has 14 residues. V lost 0 bases and J lost 8, with 14 bases in between. As DNA, the CDR3 is TGCAGCGTTGAAGAGGGGGCTATAGGGGATGAGCAGTTCTTC. This gives the protein CSVEEGAIGDEQFF.

The V gene is TRBV7-7, the J gene TRBJ2-1; TRBD2 matches at 8 bases. V lost 4 bases, J lost 3 bases, and 5 bases stayed unmatched. CDR1 SSHAT and CDR2 FNYEAQ come from the germline V gene (reference sequence). CDR3 length: 15 residues. The CDR3 sequence: CASSSPGLGYNEQFF. Written as DNA, the CDR3 is TGTGCCAGCAGCTCACCGGGACTAGGCTACAATGAGCAGTTCTTC.

This rearrangement joins TRBV7-2 to TRBJ2-7; tentatively, D is TRBD2 (6 bases). The CDR3 totals 13 residues. CDR1 is SGHTA, CDR2 FQGNSA, per germline. The germline V and J ends were trimmed by 5 bases and 6 bases, with 14 bases remaining between them. For the CDR3, the DNA is TGTGCCAGCAGCGCGACTAGAGGAGGCGAGCAGTACTTC. It encodes CASSATRGGEQYF. The full variable domain, its missing parts supplied by reference TRBV7-2 and TRBJ2-7, is GAGVSQSPSNKVTEKGKDVELRCDPISGHTALYWYRQSLGQGLEFLIYFQGNSAPDKSGLPSDRFSAERTGGSVSTLTIQRTQQEDSAVYLCASSATRGGEQYFGPGTRLTVT.

The chain is built from TRBV7-3 and TRBJ2-7; TRBD2 might be the D (7 bases). V gave up 6 bases and J gave up 1 base, with 16 bases separating them. The germline V gene encodes CDR1 SGHTA and CDR2 FQGTGA. The CDR3 loop spans 15 amino acids. The CDR3 sequence is CASSQQGGDSYEQYF. The DNA for the CDR3 is TGTGCCAGCAGTCAACAGGGAGGGGATTCCTACGAGCAGTACTTC. The variable domain in full, completed from reference TRBV7-3 and TRBJ2-7, reads GAGVSQTPSNKVTEKGKYVELRCDPISGHTALYWYRQSLGQGPEFLIYFQGTGAADDSGLPNDRFFAVRPEGSVSTLKIQRTERGDSAVYLCASSQQGGDSYEQYFGPGTRLTVT.

The chain carries TRBV6-5 and TRBJ2-1, with D unclear. The V and J ends lost 8 bases and 0 bases respectively, with 14 bases between them. The CDR3 sequence is 15 residues long. Germline CDR1 and CDR2: MNHEY and SVGAGI. CDR3: CASWPALSSYNEQFF. Written as DNA, the CDR3 is TGTGCCAGCTGGCCAGCGCTTAGCTCCTACAATGAGCAGTTCTTC.

The chain employs TRBV7-2 and TRBJ1-2, with D unclear. This CDR3 is 15 amino acids long. Trimming removed 1 base at V and 2 bases at J, with 11 bases between. The V gene's germline CDR1 is SGHTA and CDR2 FQGNSA. CDR3 residues: CASSLDRGRNYGYTF. The DNA for the CDR3 is TGTGCCAGCAGCTTAGACCGCGGCAGAAACTATGGCTACACCTTC.

The chain carries TRBV28 and TRBJ2-7, with D possibly TRBD1 on 6 matching bases. In germline, CDR1 is MDHEN, CDR2 SYDVKM. The CDR3 consists of 14 residues. Trimming cost V 2 bases and J 3 bases, with 11 bases left between them. The CDR3 loop is CASSLQDSYYEQYF. Here the CDR3 DNA reads TGTGCCAGCAGTTTACAGGACAGTTACTACGAGCAGTACTTC.

This clone has a handful of counts. The chain couples TRBV5-1 to TRBJ1-3; no clear D. This CDR3 region has 15 residues. V lost 3 bases, J lost 4 bases, and 14 bases lay in between. Germline V gene data show CDR1 as SGHRS and CDR2 as YFSETQ. CDR3 sequence (DNA): TGCGCCAGCAGCTGGCCGGTAGACACGGGAAACACCATATATTTT. Protein product: CASSWPVDTGNTIYF.

The chain carries TRBV5-4 and TRBJ2-7; the match to TRBD1 covers 12 bases. V was pared by 2 bases and J by 6 bases, with 6 bases of the junction left unmatched. Germline CDR1 is SGHNT and CDR2 is YYREEE (reference sequence). The CDR3 runs to 15 residues. CDR3 sequence (DNA): TGTGCCAGCAGCTTTCCGGGACAGGGGGCGAGCGAGCAGTACTTC. It is translated as CASSFPGQGASEQYF.

This chain uses TRBV28 with TRBJ2-2; tentatively, D is TRBD1 (6 bases). This CDR3 is 15 amino acids long. Germline V gene sequence: CDR1 MDHEN, CDR2 SYDVKM. Trimming took 4 bases from V and 8 from J, leaving 17 bases between them. The CDR3 reads CASSSRGLSRGELFF. The DNA of the CDR3 is TGTGCCAGCAGTTCCAGGGGTTTATCTCGAGGGGAGCTGTTTTTT. The complete variable domain, with remaining parts taken from reference TRBV28 and TRBJ2-2, reads DVKVTQSSRYLVKRTGEKVFLECVQDMDHENMFWYRQDPGLGLRLIYFSYDVKMKEKGDIPEGYSVSREKKERFSLILESASTNQTSMYLCASSSRGLSRGELFFGEGSRLTVL.

This chain joins TRBV19 and TRBJ1-3, with 7 nucleotides matching TRBD1. This CDR3 has 16 amino acids. Germline V gives CDR1 LNHDA, CDR2 SQIVND (reference sequence). V trimming: 7 bases; J trimming: 0 bases; junction bases outside the gene matches: 9. The CDR3 reads CASTLGQSDSGNTIYF. Here the CDR3 DNA reads TGTGCCAGTACCCTGGGACAGTCCGACTCTGGAAACACCATATATTTT.

The genes are TRBV14 and TRBJ1-1; no definite D call. The CDR3 spans 14 residues. Trimming cost V 3 bases and J 3 bases, with 11 bases left between them. In germline, CDR1 is SGHDN, CDR2 FVKESK. The CDR3 sequence: CASSQAGRDTEAFF. CDR3 DNA: TGTGCCAGCAGCCAGGCCGGGAGAGACACTGAAGCTTTCTTT.

This clone has just a few counts. The chain combines TRBV29-1 with TRBJ2-7; D gene ambiguous. Germline assignment: CDR1 SQVTM and CDR2 ANQGSEA. Trimming left V 6 bases short and J 0 bases short, with 6 bases between. The CDR3 sequence is 11 residues long. CDR3 coding DNA: TGCAGCGTCGTTCTCTCCTACGAGCAGTACTTC. Its translation: CSVVLSYEQYF.

J is TRBJ1-5 and V is TRBV18; no reliable D call. The CDR3 consists of 13 residues. Deletions cut 2 bases from V and 2 bases from J, with 4 bases between. The germline V gene encodes CDR1 KGHSH and CDR2 LQKENI. CDR3 protein: CASSPGRNQPQHF. CDR3 DNA: TGTGCCAGCTCACCAGGCCGCAATCAGCCCCAGCATTTT.